This T cell receptor (beta chain) was observed in a study of T cell responses to AZD1222 COVID-19 vaccine (dated by TCRdb to 2020 to 2023). Study-level background: Because spike-specific TCR depth and breadth did not differ between the two schedules, AZD1222 recipients who got a second dose at roughly 4 weeks were pooled with those who got a second dose at roughly 12 weeks. A total of 233 trial participants underwent TCR sequencing, of whom nearly 210 received two doses of AZD1222 and about 26 received two doses of the MenACWY control vaccine. Enrollment into the trials was organized by age into subgroups of 18-55, 56-69 and 70-plus years, and those subgroups contained approximately 160, 26 and 62 TCR-sequenced participants, respectively. Study-wide findings and limitations: In the small 56-69-year group, the increase in depth fell short of significance, most likely because of low power. Conclusions about previously exposed vaccinees were limited because only six or seven AZD1222 recipients were SARS-CoV-2 seropositive at baseline. After two AZD1222 doses, spike-specific TCR breadth and depth were significantly higher than at day 0 and than in MenACWY recipients. Reportedly, almost half of the unique spike-specific TCRs recognized epitopes lying outside the regions that are mutated in the B.1.351 and B.1.1.7 variants. Participants were mostly white British and included more females than males, and it was suggested by the authors that clonal diversity may have been underestimated. Because no day 14 peak-response samples were available, the repertoires could be characterized only after the peak T cell response. Vaccine-associated CD4 TCRs spanned the whole spike protein, with dominant responses in regions 160-218 and 743-854.

A note on this clone: Its recognized antigen is unknown. Base qualities are not at hand, and no much larger clone is one base apart.

The time point tag for this specimen amounts to: baseline before first vaccination. Vaccinee samples came from UK trials COV001 and COV002, including a single-blind randomized controlled phase 2/3 trial of AZD1222 (ChAdOx1 nCoV-19) in healthy adults. For TCRbeta chain sequencing, PBMC samples were collected from trial participants at day 0 and at day 28 after the second dose. The CDR3 regions of human TCRbeta chains were analyzed by immunosequencing. As for the original processing: TCRs in the repertoires were matched against a reference library of SARS-CoV-2-specific TCRs that had been generated with the MIRA antigen-specificity platform. Breadth was defined as the fraction of unique TCRs that were SARS-CoV-2-associated, and depth was defined as the fraction of total T cells that were SARS-CoV-2-associated. Using the MIRA data, each spike-specific TCR was mapped to the spike region that the TCR reacts to and placed in a CD4 or CD8 class. Log10-transformed breadth and depth values were compared by one-way ANOVA with Sidak's multiple comparisons tests. TCRdb carries this immuneACCESS record with in-frame sequences only. Its versions omit some clonotypes, under half of them owing to an unresolved V gene in the studies checked, with the rest unexplained. V, J and clone size reflect that table, while D and trimming were determined from the DNA. A total of roughly 190,000 clones appear in this sample, more than 85% of them only once. The top ten hold 3.9% of the sample.

From its cysteine to its phenylalanine, the CDR3 spans 16 amino acids. Solely the CDR3 DNA is kept, with 48 bases framed from the first base. V lost 6 bases and J lost 2 bases; the stretch between them is 19 bases long. The germline V gene supplies CDR1 SNHLY and CDR2 FYNNEI. This material consisted of peripheral blood, taken on day 0 of AZD1222 vaccination. The clonotype comes from an adult in good health. The chain joins TRBV2 to TRBJ1-1; the D segment could be TRBD1, given 6 matching bases. The DNA sequence reads TGTGCCAGCAGCCCTTTAGGGGCAGGGGCAAACACTGAAGCTTTCTTT. It encodes CASSPLGAGANTEAFF.